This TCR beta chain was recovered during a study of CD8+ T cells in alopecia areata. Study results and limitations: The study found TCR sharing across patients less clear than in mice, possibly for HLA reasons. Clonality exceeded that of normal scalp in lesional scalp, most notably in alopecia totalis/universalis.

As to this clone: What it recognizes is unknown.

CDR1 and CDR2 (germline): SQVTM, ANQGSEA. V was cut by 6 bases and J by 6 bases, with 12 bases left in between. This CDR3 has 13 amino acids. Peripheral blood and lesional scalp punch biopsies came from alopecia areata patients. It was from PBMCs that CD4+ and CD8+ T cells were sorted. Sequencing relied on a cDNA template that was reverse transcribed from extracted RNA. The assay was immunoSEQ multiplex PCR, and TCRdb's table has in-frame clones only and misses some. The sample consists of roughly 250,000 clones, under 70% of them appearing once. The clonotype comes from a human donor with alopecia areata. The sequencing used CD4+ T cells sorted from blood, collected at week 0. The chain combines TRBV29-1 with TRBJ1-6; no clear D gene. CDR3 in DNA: TGCAGCGTCACGACGACGGGTAATTCACCCCTCCACTTT. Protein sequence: CSVTTTGNSPLHF.